This TCR beta chain was sequenced during a study of shared T cell receptors in the human thymus. The CDR3 extends over 13 amino acids. Germline CDR1 and CDR2: SGHTA and FQGTGA. V was clipped by 0 bases and J by 10 bases; unmatched bases: 0. Clones were sequenced by immunoSEQ multiplex PCR, and TCRdb holds only the in-frame ones, with some missing. The sample has some 400,000 clones; just under 95% are singletons. Sequencing was performed on thymocytes. The TCR sequence derives from a human donor. The chain links TRBV7-3 to TRBJ2-6, with 7 positions matching TRBD1. CDR3 in DNA: TGTGCCAGCAGCTTAACGACAGGGAACGTCCTGACTTTC. It translates to CASSLTTGNVLTF.